Each of the 31 T cell receptor beta chains below was sequenced from the same sample in a study of blood T cell repertoires in COVID-19. Generated by immunoSEQ multiplex PCR, the TCRdb table keeps only in-frame clones and is missing some. The table lists fewer than 85,000 clones, about 87% of them singletons. Specimen: peripheral blood. The receptors were sampled from a human donor in a cohort sampled during active COVID-19.

Concerning this clone itself: Other DNA sequences in this sample translate to the same CDR3. The genes are TRBV5-1 and TRBJ1-4, with TRBD1 identical over 7 bases. Germline V lookup: CDR1 SGHRS, CDR2 YFSETQ. The V and J ends lost 1 base and 1 base, in that order; junction bases with no gene match: 1. This CDR3 contains 15 residues. The CDR3 region is CASSLQGGTNEKLFF. The CDR3 coding sequence is TGCGCCAGCAGCTTGCAGGGGGGAACTAATGAAAAACTGTTTTTT.

The CDR3 DNA reads as TGTGCCACGTCTCGGGTCGACTCACCCAATGAGCAGTTCTTC. It yields the protein CATSRVDSPNEQFF. J is TRBJ2-1 and V is TRBV7-9; D gene uncertain. V gave up 10 bases and J gave up 6 bases, with 19 bases separating them. The CDR3 runs 14 residues. The germline CDR1 and CDR2 sequences are SEHNR and FQNEAQ (reference sequence).

The chain carries TRBV6-1 and TRBJ1-1; maybe TRBD1 (5 bases). The CDR3 contains 15 residues. CDR1 is MNHNS, CDR2 SASEGT, per germline. V was pared by 2 bases and J by 0 bases, with 10 bases between. This CDR3 is CASSERYRMNTEAFF. In DNA, the CDR3 is TGTGCCAGCAGTGAACGTTACAGGATGAACACTGAAGCTTTCTTT.

This chain connects TRBV7-8 to TRBJ2-2; 7 nucleotides agree with TRBD1. CDR1 SGHVS and CDR2 FQNEAQ come from the germline V gene. The trim removed 2 bases at V and 8 bases at J, leaving 8 bases unmatched. The CDR3 contains 15 residues. Here the CDR3 DNA reads TGTGCCAGCAGCTTAACCCCGGGACAGAAAGGGGAGCTGTTTTTT. It yields the protein CASSLTPGQKGELFF.

This rearrangement joins TRBV27 to TRBJ1-1; perhaps TRBD1 as D (5 bases). This CDR3 is built from 14 residues. CDR1 MNHEY and CDR2 SMNVEV come from the germline V gene (reference sequence). V lost 8 bases and J lost 1, with 14 bases in between. The CDR3 nucleotides are TGTGCCAGCCGTCTGACAGAGTCGAACACTGAAGCTTTCTTT. Protein: CASRLTESNTEAFF.

This chain links TRBV13 with TRBJ2-5; the match to TRBD2 covers 11 bases. Germline V CDR1 and CDR2: PRHDT, FYEKMQ (reference sequence). Trimming cost V 3 bases and J 3 bases; bases outside gene matches: 6. This CDR3 has 16 amino acids. The CDR3: CASSFTTSGTEETQYF. CDR3 coding DNA: TGTGCCAGCAGCTTCACGACTAGCGGGACTGAAGAGACCCAGTACTTC.

V gene TRBV4-1 combines with J gene TRBJ2-7; TRBD1 agrees at 11 bases. The germline gives CDR1 MGHRA, CDR2 YSYEKL. This CDR3 region has 13 residues. Trimming took 3 bases from V and 6 from J; bases not matched to a gene: 1. The CDR3 protein is CASSQGQGGEQYF. The CDR3 nucleotides are TGCGCCAGCAGCCAGGGACAGGGGGGCGAGCAGTACTTC.

The chain couples TRBV28 to TRBJ2-4, with 8 bases fitting TRBD1. This CDR3 spans 16 amino acids. With 6 bases clipped from V and 0 bases from J, the junction kept 7 bases outside the gene matches. The germline CDR1 and CDR2 sequences are MDHEN and SYDVKM. The CDR3 loop is CASRDTGGQAKNIQYF. CDR3 bases: TGTGCCAGCAGAGATACAGGGGGTCAAGCCAAAAACATTCAGTACTTC.

V gene TRBV30 combines with J gene TRBJ1-5; D unclear. V was trimmed by 0 bases and J by 3 bases, leaving 9 bases between them. This CDR3 spans 14 amino acids. Germline CDR1 is GTSNPN and CDR2 is SVGIG (reference sequence). The CDR3 region is CAWSVSVVNQPQHF. In DNA, the CDR3 is TGTGCCTGGAGTGTCTCAGTGGTCAATCAGCCCCAGCATTTT. Full variable domain (outside the CDR3, taken from reference TRBV30 and TRBJ1-5): SQTIHQWPATLVQPVGSPLSLECTVEGTSNPNLYWYRQAAGRGLQLLFYSVGIGQISSEVPQNLSASRPQDRQFILSSKKLLLSDSGFYLCAWSVSVVNQPQHFGDGTRLSIL.

This clone was seen only once. The chain uses TRBV7-6 and TRBJ2-7, with TRBD1 matching 12 bases. The CDR3 contains 15 residues. The germline gives CDR1 SGHVS, CDR2 FNYEAQ. V lost 5 bases to trimming and J lost 2 bases; unmatched junction nucleotides: 4. CDR3 coding DNA: TGTGCCAGCAGCAGTGGGACAGGGGGCCCCTACGAGCAGTACTTC. The encoded protein is CASSSGTGGPYEQYF.

CDR3 DNA: TGTGCCAGCAGCCAAGTGCGGGGTTCCTACGAGCAGTACTTC. This encodes CASSQVRGSYEQYF. This chain uses TRBV3-1 (or the pseudogene TRBV3-2) with TRBJ2-7; D might be TRBD2 (6 bases). The CDR3 covers 14 residues. Deletions cut 1 base from V and 1 base from J, with 8 bases between. Germline CDR1 LGHDT, CDR2 YNNKEL (reference sequence).

A single count supports this clone. The chain combines TRBV6-5 with TRBJ2-7; D unclear. This CDR3 spans 11 amino acids. Germline V gene sequence: CDR1 MNHEY, CDR2 SVGAGI. V lost 4 bases and J lost 3, with 4 bases in between. The CDR3 nucleotides are TGTGCCAGCAGTTCCAACTACGAGCAGTACTTC. This sequence encodes CASSSNYEQYF.

The chain combines TRBV24-1 with TRBJ2-1; 7 bases map to TRBD2. This CDR3 is built from 19 residues. V gave up 4 bases and J gave up 1 base; unmatched junction bases: 15. Germline loops: CDR1 KGHDR, CDR2 SFDVKD. CDR3: CATSEASGNRLGSYNEQFF. Here the CDR3 DNA reads TGTGCCACCAGTGAGGCTAGCGGAAACCGGCTCGGTTCCTACAATGAGCAGTTCTTC.

J is TRBJ1-5 and V is TRBV19; D unresolved. The CDR3 runs to 13 residues. Trimming cost V 1 base and J 7 bases, with 8 bases left between them. The germline V gene encodes CDR1 LNHDA and CDR2 SQIVND (reference sequence). In nucleotides, the CDR3 is TGTGCCAGTAGTATAGTTCTAGGACAGCCCCAGCATTTT. As protein: CASSIVLGQPQHF.

CDR3 DNA: TGTGCCAGCAAGCGGGAGGCCTACGAGCAGTACTTC. Translation gives CASKREAYEQYF. V is TRBV28 and J is TRBJ2-7; 9 bases line up with TRBD2. Trimming took 7 bases from V and 2 from J; bases not matched to a gene: 0. The CDR3 is made up of 12 amino acids. CDR1 and CDR2 from the germline V gene are MDHEN and SYDVKM.

The rearrangement links TRBV19 to TRBJ2-1; the match to TRBD2 covers 10 bases. Germline values: CDR1 LNHDA, CDR2 SQIVND (reference sequence). V lost 5 bases to trimming and J lost 10 bases; unmatched junction nucleotides: 8. The CDR3 sequence is 14 residues long. The CDR3 bases are TGTGCCAGTAGTCAACTAGCGGGACGTTTGGAGCAGTTCTTC. It translates to CASSQLAGRLEQFF.

The chain carries TRBV3-1 (or the pseudogene TRBV3-2) and TRBJ2-1, with 8 bases lining up with TRBD2. J was trimmed by 9 bases and V by 1 base; bases with no gene match: 5. The germline gives CDR1 LGHDT, CDR2 YNNKEL (reference sequence). The CDR3 length is 14 residues. The CDR3 is CASSQGLAQGEQFF. CDR3 coding DNA: TGTGCCAGCAGCCAAGGACTAGCGCAGGGTGAGCAGTTCTTC.

V and J are TRBV3-1 (or the pseudogene TRBV3-2) and TRBJ2-2, with 8 bases matching TRBD1. The CDR3 runs to 19 residues. J was trimmed by 1 base and V by 3 bases; bases with no gene match: 13. CDR1 LGHDT and CDR2 YNNKEL come from the germline V gene (reference sequence). The CDR3 loop is CASSHSPTRTGLNTGELFF. The DNA of the CDR3 is TGTGCCAGCAGCCATTCCCCTACGAGGACAGGGCTGAACACCGGGGAGCTGTTTTTT.

The genes are TRBV14 and TRBJ2-1, with 7 bases fitting TRBD2. The CDR3 sequence is 15 residues long. V lost 1 base to trimming and J lost 5 bases; unmatched junction nucleotides: 5. Germline assignment: CDR1 SGHDN and CDR2 FVKESK. CDR3 sequence (DNA): TGTGCCAGCAGCCAAGTCGGGGGGAGCCACAATGAGCAGTTCTTC. The encoded protein is CASSQVGGSHNEQFF.

The chain uses TRBV19 and TRBJ2-7, with 7 bases aligning to TRBD1. The CDR3 consists of 15 residues. Per germline, CDR1 LNHDA and CDR2 SQIVND (reference sequence). Unmatched junction bases numbered 8, after V lost 6 bases and J lost 0 bases. The CDR3 spells CASRKRGGLSYEQYF. In DNA, the CDR3 is TGTGCCAGTAGGAAAAGAGGGGGCCTCTCCTACGAGCAGTACTTC.

This clone was recorded once. This sequence joins TRBV10-2 and TRBJ2-3; TRBD2 is a possible D gene (6 bases). The CDR3 spans 13 residues. Trimming took 7 bases from V and 5 from J, leaving 13 bases between them. Germline V gene sequence: CDR1 WSHSY, CDR2 SAAADI. The CDR3 sequence is CASNLGGGDTQYF. For the CDR3, the DNA is TGCGCCAGCAACCTCGGGGGTGGAGATACGCAGTATTTT.

There are a few counts of this clone. V gene TRBV6-5 combines with J gene TRBJ1-6; 7 positions match TRBD1. Germline trimming cut 7 bases from V and 3 bases from J; bases unmatched to any gene: 3. Per germline, CDR1 MNHEY and CDR2 SVGAGI. CDR3 length: 14 residues. The CDR3 spells CASTRTGYNSPLHF. As DNA, the CDR3 is TGTGCCAGCACCCGGACAGGCTATAATTCACCCCTCCACTTT.

J is TRBJ2-2 and V is TRBV7-2; D is perhaps TRBD2 (5 bases). The V and J ends lost 1 base and 8 bases respectively, with 11 bases between them. From germline, CDR1 is SGHTA and CDR2 FQGNSA. The CDR3 covers 14 residues. The CDR3, as DNA: TGTGCCAGCAGCTTAGGAGGGTTTGGGGGGGAGCTGTTTTTT. Translating it yields CASSLGGFGGELFF.

This sequence joins TRBV5-4 and TRBJ2-7; TRBD2 agrees at 13 bases. Germline CDR1 reads SGHNT; CDR2 reads YYREEE (reference sequence). There are 15 residues in the CDR3. V lost 4 bases and J lost 2; bases outside the gene matches: 3. CDR3 sequence reads: CASSDTSGGAYEQYF. The CDR3 coding sequence is TGTGCCAGCAGCGATACTAGCGGGGGGGCCTACGAGCAGTACTTC.

The chain couples TRBV7-6 to TRBJ1-5, with 8 bases lining up with TRBD1. Germline CDR1 and CDR2: SGHVS and FNYEAQ. V shed 5 bases, J shed 5 bases, and the junction held 8 bases outside the gene matches. CDR3 length: 15 residues. The CDR3 loop is CASSRDRGPDQPQHF. In DNA form, the CDR3 reads TGTGCCAGCAGCAGAGACAGGGGTCCTGATCAGCCCCAGCATTTT.

This clone was found once. J is TRBJ2-1 and V is TRBV2, with TRBD2 matching 10 bases. V was pared by 6 bases and J by 6 bases, with 8 bases of the junction left unmatched. Per germline, CDR1 SNHLY and CDR2 FYNNEI. The CDR3 totals 15 residues. Here the CDR3 reads CASRTLAGRINEQFF. CDR3 DNA sequence: TGTGCCAGCAGGACACTAGCGGGGCGCATCAATGAGCAGTTCTTC.

The chain employs TRBV21-1 and TRBJ2-7; the D segment call TRBD2 is taken from the table without a DNA check. TRBV21-1 is given as a pseudogene. The CDR3 is 17 amino acids. The CDR3 nucleotides read TGTGCCAGCAGCAAAGTTCCTAGCGAGCCTAACTTTTACGAGCAGTACTTC. Translating it yields CASSKVPSEPNFYEQYF.

This clone occurred once. The chain combines TRBV4-1 with TRBJ1-3; D gene unclear. The CDR3 totals 17 residues. Germline assignment: CDR1 MGHRA and CDR2 YSYEKL. V lost 0 bases to trimming and J lost 2 bases, with 14 bases between them. The CDR3 region is CASSQDSAGSPGNTIYF. The DNA of the CDR3 is TGCGCCAGCAGCCAAGATTCTGCGGGGTCTCCTGGAAACACCATATATTTT.

This chain links TRBV7-9 with TRBJ1-3, with D possibly TRBD1 on 5 matching bases. The CDR3 sequence is 12 residues long. Looked up from germline, CDR1 is SEHNR and CDR2 is FQNEAQ (reference sequence). Trimming shortened V by 4 bases and J by 10 bases, and 11 bases separated the two germline ends. This CDR3 reads CASSSQGVTIYF. Here the CDR3 DNA reads TGTGCCAGCAGCTCGCAAGGGGTAACCATATATTTT.

The rearrangement uses TRBV25-1 and TRBJ2-2; 12 nucleotides agree with TRBD2. This CDR3 contains 15 residues. Germline V lookup: CDR1 MGHDK, CDR2 SYGVNS. The junction had 5 bases not matched to a gene; V was cut back by 6 bases and J by 6 bases. The CDR3: CASRRTSGIPGELFF. The CDR3 DNA follows: TGTGCCAGCAGAAGGACTAGCGGGATTCCCGGGGAGCTGTTTTTT.

The rearrangement uses TRBV7-8 and TRBJ1-5; the match to TRBD1 covers 10 bases. The length of the CDR3 is 16 residues. The trim removed 2 bases at V and 4 bases at J, leaving 5 bases unmatched. Germline V CDR1 and CDR2: SGHVS, FQNEAQ. Written as DNA, the CDR3 is TGTGCCAGCAGCTTACTGGGGACAGGGGTGAATCAGCCCCAGCATTTT. Amino acid sequence: CASSLLGTGVNQPQHF.